A selection of T cell receptor beta chains follows, all from one sample in a study of human T cells and chemical hapten exposure. TCRdb itself ran the RACE reads through MiXCR, one entry per CDR3 protein. The sample has around 260,000 distinct CDR3 sequences, around 9.3% seen once; the top ten hold over 2%. The sequencing here drew on whole blood, taken in connection with sensitization to the hapten diphenylcyclopropenone (DPC). The origin of the receptors is a woman aged 40 to 50 with alopecia areata. Some clones in this sample may be carry-over from other donors' samples. The CDR3 runs from the conserved cysteine through the conserved F or W. The order of the fields is J gene, D gene, CDR3 length, clone size, V gene, CDR3 DNA, CDR3 protein. D genes are given only for firm matches. The size of a clone is reported for some rows only, either as once, few or many, or as a class for expanded clones.

>TRBJ2-4|TRBD1|15|many|TRBV29-1
TGCAGCGTAGACACGGGACAGGTGGGGGAAAACATTCAGTACTTC
CSVDTGQVGENIQYF
>TRBJ2-2|TRBD1|15|many|TRBV12-3/TRBV12-4
TGTGCCAGCAGTCTCAGGGGGAGAGGCACCGGGGAGCTGTTTTTT
CASSLRGRGTGELFF
>TRBJ2-7|.|12|many|TRBV10-3
TGTGCCATCAGAAGGGGATCCTACGAGCAGTACTTC
CAIRRGSYEQYF
>TRBJ2-3|TRBD2|15|.|TRBV4-3
TGCGCCAGCAGCAAAATAGCGGGGGTCACAGATACGCAGTATTTT
CASSKIAGVTDTQYF
>TRBJ2-3|TRBD2|15|few|TRBV10-3
TGTGCCATCAGTGAGTCCCAGGGAGGGACAGATACGCAGTATTTT
CAISESQGGTDTQYF
>TRBJ2-7|TRBD2|16|many|TRBV20-1
TGCAGTGCGAAGGGACTAGCGGGGTTGGAAGCCTACGAGCAGTACTTC
CSAKGLAGLEAYEQYF
>TRBJ2-2|TRBD1|14|.|TRBV29-1
TGCAGCGTTGGACAGGGAAGGAACACCGGGGAGCTGTTTTTT
CSVGQGRNTGELFF
>TRBJ2-1|.|11|many|TRBV6-2/TRBV6-3
TGTGCCAGCAGTTATAACAATGAGCAGTTCTTC
CASSYNNEQFF
>TRBJ1-2|TRBD1|14|few|TRBV28
TGTGCCAGCAGTTTAGTCCAGGGGGCGCAGGGCTACACCTTC
CASSLVQGAQGYTF
>TRBJ1-2|.|13|.|TRBV6-5
TGTGCCAGCACTAGTGGGATGCCCTATGGCTACACCTTC
CASTSGMPYGYTF
>TRBJ2-6|.|14|.|TRBV10-3
TGTGCCATCAGTGGGGGACCTGGGGCCAACGTCCTGACTTTC
CAISGGPGANVLTF
>TRBJ2-1|.|14|few|TRBV27
TGTGCCAGCAGTTTAACCAACTTGGGCAATGAGCAGTTCTTC
CASSLTNLGNEQFF
>TRBJ2-1|TRBD2|13|.|TRBV15
TGTGCCACCGGGACTAGCGGGGGGTATGAGCAGTTCTTC
CATGTSGGYEQFF
>TRBJ1-1|.|14|.|TRBV21-1
TGTGCCAGCAGCAAAGACGATCAGGGAGGTGAAGCTTTCTTT
CASSKDDQGGEAFF
>TRBJ2-7|.|15|many|TRBV18
TGTGCCAGCTCACCACCATCCGCACAGACCTACGAGCAGTACTTC
CASSPPSAQTYEQYF
>TRBJ1-1|TRBD1|18|many|TRBV6-4
TGTGCCAGCAGCCTGCTGAGGAGGGGGCCTGAGTCAAACACTGAAGCTTTCTTT
CASSLLRRGPESNTEAFF
>TRBJ1-1|TRBD1|15|few|TRBV6-5
TGTGCCAGCAGTTACTCGGGACAGGCGCCCACTGAAGCTTTCTTT
CASSYSGQAPTEAFF
>TRBJ2-5|.|14|.|TRBV4-3
TGCGCCAGCAGCCCTAAATGGAACCAAGAGACCCAGTACTTC
CASSPKWNQETQYF
>TRBJ2-2|.|16|few|TRBV7-2
TGTGCCGGCAGCCCGAGCCCCAGGACCATTTCCGGGGAGCTGTTTTTT
CAGSPSPRTISGELFF
>TRBJ1-1|.|16|.|TRBV20-1
TGCAGTGCTAGAGATGCCTCGACGACTAAAATCACTGAAGCTTTCTTT
CSARDASTTKITEAFF
>TRBJ1-1|.|13|.|TRBV6-2/TRBV6-3
TGTGCCAGCAGTTTTCAGGGTTTGACTGAAGCTTTCTTT
CASSFQGLTEAFF
>TRBJ1-2|.|14|.|TRBV5-1
TGCGCCAGCAGCTTGGTTTCCGGGAACTATGGCTACACCTTC
CASSLVSGNYGYTF
>TRBJ2-2|.|14|.|TRBV20-1
TGCAGTGCCCCGGGGAGATGGGGCACCGGGGAGCTGTTTTTT
CSAPGRWGTGELFF
>TRBJ2-5|TRBD1|15|few|TRBV4-1
TGCGCCAGCAGCCGCCGGGACAGGGGTTTCGAGACCCAGTACTTC
CASSRRDRGFETQYF
>TRBJ2-2|TRBD1|15|few|TRBV27
TGTGCCAGCAGTTTTGACAGGGTACTCGGCGGGGAGCTGTTTTTT
CASSFDRVLGGELFF
>TRBJ2-2|.|13|many|TRBV7-2
TGTGCCAGCAGCTTAGGTTGGTCGGGGGAGCTGTTTTTT
CASSLGWSGELFF
>TRBJ2-5|TRBD2|14|many|TRBV27
TGTGCCAGCAGTTCTCGACTAGCGGAAGAGACCCAGTACTTC
CASSSRLAEETQYF
>TRBJ2-2|.|12|.|TRBV27
TGTGCCAGCAGTTTGGTTGTCGGGGAGCTGTTTTTT
CASSLVVGELFF
>TRBJ2-7|TRBD1|14|few|TRBV11-2
TGTGCCAGCAGCTCAGGACAGGGCCGCTACGAGCAGTACTTC
CASSSGQGRYEQYF
>TRBJ1-2|TRBD1|15|.|TRBV2
TGTGCCAGCAGTTTGACAGGGTTCAGTTCCTATGGCTACACCTTC
CASSLTGFSSYGYTF
>TRBJ2-6|TRBD1|18|many|TRBV10-2
TGCGCCAGCAGTGAGTCGTCAGGGGGCTCCCCTGGGGCCAACGTCCTGACTTTC
CASSESSGGSPGANVLTF
>TRBJ2-7|.|14|many|TRBV5-6
TGTGCCAGCAGCCCGACCGGGAACTCCTACGAGCAGTACTTC
CASSPTGNSYEQYF
>TRBJ2-1|TRBD2|14|few|TRBV5-1
TGCGCCAGCAGCTTCGGACTAGCGGGATACGAGCAGTTCTTC
CASSFGLAGYEQFF
>TRBJ2-4|.|14|.|TRBV28
TGTGCCAGCAGTTTCGGAGGAATTATAAACATTCAGTACTTC
CASSFGGIINIQYF
>TRBJ1-5|.|15|.|TRBV28
TGTGCCAGCTGCCGTATCGACCAGGATAATCAGCCCCAGCATTTT
CASCRIDQDNQPQHF
>TRBJ2-2|TRBD1|16|many|TRBV4-2
TGTGCCAGCAGCCAAGAGACAGGGGGTAACACCGGGGAGCTGTTTTTT
CASSQETGGNTGELFF
>TRBJ2-3|.|20|many|TRBV4-2
TGTGCCAGCAGCCAACGCACCATGGCGGGGAGTTTTCAGCTAGCAGATACGCAGTATTTT
CASSQRTMAGSFQLADTQYF
>TRBJ2-7|.|14|.|TRBV6-2/TRBV6-3
TGTGCCAGCAGTTCGCCAAAATTCTCCTACGAGCAGTACTTC
CASSSPKFSYEQYF
>TRBJ1-1|.|11|.|TRBV2
TGTGCCTCCAACCCGAACACTGAAGCTTTCTTT
CASNPNTEAFF
>TRBJ2-5|.|14|.|TRBV7-7
TGTGCTAGCAGCCAAGGCCCTTTGAGAGAGACCCAGTACTTC
CASSQGPLRETQYF
>TRBJ2-1|.|12|few|TRBV7-6
TGTGCCAGCAGCTTAAGCGTGAATGAGCAGTTCTTC
CASSLSVNEQFF
>TRBJ2-1|.|12|.|TRBV29-1
TGCAGCGTTGAATCCCCCGGGCCAGAGCAGTTCTTC
CSVESPGPEQFF
>TRBJ2-5|.|16|many|TRBV4-2
TGTGCCAGCAGCCAAGGTTGGGGGACCAACCAAGAGACCCAGTACTTC
CASSQGWGTNQETQYF
>TRBJ2-1|TRBD1|15|.|TRBV5-1
TGCGCCAGCAGCCTACAGGGGGCTACATACAATGAGCAGTTCTTC
CASSLQGATYNEQFF
>TRBJ1-1|TRBD1|15|many|TRBV11-2
TGTGCCAGCAGCTTAGGTGGGACAGGGAACACTGAAGCTTTCTTT
CASSLGGTGNTEAFF
>TRBJ1-4|.|16|many|TRBV4-1
TGCGCCAGCAGCCAAGAGACGGGTGGGGGGAATGAAAAACTGTTTTTT
CASSQETGGGNEKLFF